This T cell receptor (beta chain) was sequenced during a study of T cell repertoires in cytomegalovirus infection. Via MiXCR, TCRdb re-called the reads, giving one row per CDR3 protein. The table records 450,000 to 600,000 distinct CDR3 sequences, 30% to 40% of them present only once. This clonotype was counted a few times. Its antigen is currently unknown. Points from the study as a whole: Cumulative public TCR beta family frequency identified CMV carriers with the relevant HLA.

Per germline, CDR1 SGHTA and CDR2 FQGNSA. The CDR3 consists of 13 residues. V lost 5 bases to trimming and J lost 7 bases, with 14 bases between them. The sequence came from a human donor in good health (CMV status not recorded). Some clones in this sample may be carry-over from other donors' samples. This specimen consisted of cultured PBMCs, obtained from culture after CMV antigen stimulation. The chain combines TRBV7-2 with TRBJ1-2; no reliable D call. DNA of the CDR3: TGTGCCAGCAGCCCCGAAGGGTGGTCTGGCTACACCTTC. Encoded protein: CASSPEGWSGYTF.